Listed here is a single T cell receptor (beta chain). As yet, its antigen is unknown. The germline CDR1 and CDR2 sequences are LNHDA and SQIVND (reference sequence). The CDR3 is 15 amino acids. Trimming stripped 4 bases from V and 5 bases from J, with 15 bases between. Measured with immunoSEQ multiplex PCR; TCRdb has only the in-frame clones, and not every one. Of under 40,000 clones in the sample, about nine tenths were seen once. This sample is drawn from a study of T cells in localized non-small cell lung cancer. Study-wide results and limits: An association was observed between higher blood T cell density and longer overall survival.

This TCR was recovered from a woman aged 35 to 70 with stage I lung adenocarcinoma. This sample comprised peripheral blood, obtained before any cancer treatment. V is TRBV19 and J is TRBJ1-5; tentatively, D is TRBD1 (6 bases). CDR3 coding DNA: TGTGCCAGTAGTAACTCGAGGGGGTTGCATCAGCCCCAGCATTTT. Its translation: CASSNSRGLHQPQHF. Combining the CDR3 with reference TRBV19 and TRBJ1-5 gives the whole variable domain DGGITQSPKYLFRKEGQNVTLSCEQNLNHDAMYWYRQDPGQGLRLIYYSQIVNDFQKGDIAEGYSVSREKKESFPLTVTSAQKNPTAFYLCASSNSRGLHQPQHFGDGTRLSIL.